Sequencing of this T cell receptor beta chain was carried out in a study of Graves' ophthalmopathy and Graves' hyperthyroidism. The CDR3 is 15 residues long. CDR1 and CDR2 from the germline V gene are ENHRY and SYGVKD. General study points: A roughly 83% specificity and 87.88% sensitivity were achieved by a 13-signature model that separated ophthalmopathy from stable hyperthyroidism. A majority of expanded thyroid clonotypes exceeding 0.001 frequency were likewise present in blood.

Scientists amplified the TCR beta CDR3 regions from RNA transcripts. An opening RT-PCR round employed HTBI primers and preceded a second-round multiplex PCR. MiXCR, run by TCRdb on the multiplex PCR reads, gives a single entry per CDR3 protein. The sample has 500,000 to 800,000 distinct CDR3 sequences; over 40% are singletons. This clonotype was seen repeatedly, ten times or more. Its antigen remains unidentified. One end of the junction varies from germline; a read error may be responsible. Ophthalmopathy-affected donors exhibited moderate-to-severe activity, CAS ≥3, NOSPECS ≥4, and duration under 3 months. Other autoimmune diseases, uncontrolled infections, pregnancy and lactation each led to patient exclusion.

The sample comprised peripheral blood. This receptor was taken from an adult man with Graves' ophthalmopathy. This chain uses TRBV10-3 with TRBJ1-1; D is perhaps TRBD1 (6 bases). The CDR3 region has the DNA TGTGCCAGCAGTCCCATTGGACAGTTGAACACTGAAGCTTTCTTT. Its protein is CASSPIGQLNTEAFF.